The rows below give T cell receptor beta chains drawn from one sample of a study of blood T cell repertoires in COVID-19. Here immunoSEQ multiplex PCR was the method, and the copy in TCRdb shows in-frame clones only, minus some. This sample has about 160,000 clones; more than 75% occur once, and the top ten carry about 9.4%. The source material was peripheral blood. The receptors shown here come from a woman in her 70s with COVID-19, enrolled during active disease. Both conserved end residues are part of each CDR3. The D gene is left open where the match is weak. Not every row has a clone size; where given, it reads once, few, many or a size class.

14 | NA | TRBJ2-7 | TRBV11-2 | NA | TGTGCCAGCAGCCGACTCGGGACAAACTACGAGCAGTACTTC | CASSRLGTNYEQYF
15 | NA | TRBJ2-5 | TRBV28 | NA | TGTGCCAGCAGTCCAGACGAATCGAGGAGGGAGACCCAGTACTTC | CASSPDESRRETQYF
16 | TRBD2 | TRBJ2-5 | TRBV2 | NA | TGTGCCAGCCTGGGGGGAGAGCGGGGACACCAAGAGACCCAGTACTTC | CASLGGERGHQETQYF
12 | TRBD1 | TRBJ2-7 | TRBV11-3 | NA | TGTGCCAGCAGTCTGGACAGGTACGGGCAGTACTTC | CASSLDRYGQYF
16 | NA | TRBJ1-1 | TRBV5-6 | NA | TGTGCCAGCAGCGTCGCAGAACCCAGGGCACTCACTGAAGCTTTCTTT | CASSVAEPRALTEAFF
12 | NA | TRBJ1-5 | TRBV30 | NA | TGTGCCTGGAGTCCCAAAAATCAGCCCCAGCATTTT | CAWSPKNQPQHF
14 | NA | TRBJ1-1 | TRBV27 | NA | TGTGCCAGCAGTTTAGCCACTATGAACACTGAAGCTTTCTTT | CASSLATMNTEAFF
14 | TRBD1 | TRBJ1-1 | TRBV10-1 | NA | TGCGCCAGCAGTGGGACAGGGGGCAACACTGAAGCTTTCTTT | CASSGTGGNTEAFF
14 | NA | TRBJ1-1 | TRBV19 | NA | TGTGCCAGTAGTATTGGAGGAATGAACACTGAAGCTTTCTTT | CASSIGGMNTEAFF
14 | NA | TRBJ2-5 | TRBV2 | NA | TGTGCCAGCAGTGAAGGTGGAGGGGAAGAGACCCAGTACTTC | CASSEGGGEETQYF
14 | TRBD1 | TRBJ1-1 | TRBV29-1 | NA | TGCAGCGTTGAAAAGAGCAGGGGGTCCACGGAAGCTTTCTTT | CSVEKSRGSTEAFF
14 | NA | TRBJ2-3 | TRBV7-8 | NA | TGTGCCAGCAGCCCACTCCAGGGAACAGATACGCAGTATTTT | CASSPLQGTDTQYF
15 | TRBD1 | TRBJ2-7 | TRBV5-1 | NA | TGCGCCAGCAGCCGGACAGGGTCGATCTCCTACGAGCAGTACTTC | CASSRTGSISYEQYF
13 | NA | TRBJ1-2 | TRBV27 | NA | TGTGCCAGCAGTTTTACAGGCCTCTATGGCTACACCTTC | CASSFTGLYGYTF
14 | NA | TRBJ2-7 | TRBV15 | NA | TGTGCCACCAGCAGAGATCAGGGGGGTTACGAGCAGTACTTC | CATSRDQGGYEQYF
16 | TRBD1 | TRBJ2-5 | TRBV5-1 | NA | TGCGCCAGCAGCCAGGTGGGACAGGGGGCCCAAGAGACCCAGTACTTC | CASSQVGQGAQETQYF
17 | TRBD1 | TRBJ2-5 | TRBV7-9 | NA | TGCGCCAGCAGCACCTCCGGAATGGTACAGGGGGTAGAGACCCAGTACTTC | CASSTSGMVQGVETQYF
13 | NA | TRBJ1-4 | TRBV29-1 | once | TGCAGCGTTGGTTCTGCGGCGGGGGAAAAACTGTTTTTT | CSVGSAAGEKLFF
14 | TRBD1 | TRBJ2-5 | TRBV5-1 | NA | TGCGCCAGCAGCCCCAGGGGGCTAGGAGAGACCCAGTACTTC | CASSPRGLGETQYF
12 | NA | TRBJ1-1 | TRBV2 | NA | TGTGCCAGCGTGGGACAATACACTGAAGCTTTCTTT | CASVGQYTEAFF
15 | TRBD1 | TRBJ1-4 | TRBV5-5 | NA | TGTGCCAGCAGCTTGCGGACAGGGACTAATGAAAAACTGTTTTTT | CASSLRTGTNEKLFF
17 | TRBD1 | TRBJ1-5 | TRBV28 | NA | TGTGCCAGCAGTTCCGGGACAGGGGAAAGGGCCAATCAGCCCCAGCATTTT | CASSSGTGERANQPQHF
13 | NA | TRBJ2-3 | TRBV6-5 | NA | TGTGCCAGCAGCAGGGATCCCGGGGATACGCAGTATTTT | CASSRDPGDTQYF
16 | NA | TRBJ1-6 | TRBV23-1 | NA | TGCGCCAGCAGTCAAGTCAGGGGAACGTCCAATTCACCCCTCCACTTT | CASSQVRGTSNSPLHF
13 | NA | TRBJ1-1 | TRBV19 | few | TGTGCCAGTACCCTAGGCGGGGAAACTGAAGCTTTCTTT | CASTLGGETEAFF
14 | NA | TRBJ1-1 | TRBV5-4 | NA | TGTGCCAGCAGCTTGGTTAGCGGGGGCACTGAAGCTTTCTTT | CASSLVSGGTEAFF
13 | NA | TRBJ1-2 | TRBV7-9 | NA | TGTGCCAGCAGCGGAACAGGGTACCATGGCTACACCTTC | CASSGTGYHGYTF
15 | TRBD1 | TRBJ1-4 | TRBV5-8 | NA | TGTGCCAGCAGCTTCGAGGACAGGGCTAATGAAAAACTGTTTTTT | CASSFEDRANEKLFF
12 | NA | TRBJ1-1 | TRBV9 | NA | TGTGCCAGCAGCGTCAGGAACACTGAAGCTTTCTTT | CASSVRNTEAFF
14 | TRBD2 | TRBJ2-2 | TRBV9 | few | TGTGCCAGCACCCGGCGGGGGGCAACCGGGGAGCTGTTTTTT | CASTRRGATGELFF
14 | NA | TRBJ2-7 | TRBV25-1 | once | TGTGCCAGCATGCCCGCGGGAACCAACTACGAGCAGTACTTC | CASMPAGTNYEQYF
14 | NA | TRBJ2-1 | TRBV11-1 | once | TGTGCCAGCAGCTTACAGGCATCCTACAATGAGCAGTTCTTC | CASSLQASYNEQFF
15 | NA | TRBJ1-2 | TRBV7-9 | once | TGTGCCAGCAGCTTAGATGTGGGGCTTAACTATGGCTACACCTTC | CASSLDVGLNYGYTF
14 | TRBD1 | TRBJ2-7 | TRBV11-1 | NA | TGTGCCAGCAGCTCCCGGACAGGGTCCTACGAGCAGTACTTC | CASSSRTGSYEQYF
14 | NA | TRBJ1-1 | TRBV7-9 | few | TGTGCCAGCAGACGGTCACAGCTGAACACTGAAGCTTTCTTT | CASRRSQLNTEAFF
15 | TRBD2 | TRBJ2-7 | TRBV6-6 | NA | TGTGCCAGCACTGTGGCCGGGACTAGCGTGTCCGAGCAGTACTTC | CASTVAGTSVSEQYF
13 | NA | TRBJ1-1 | TRBV3-1/TRBV3-2 | NA | TGTGCCAGCAGCTTAGACACAGCGGCTGAAGCTTTCTTT | CASSLDTAAEAFF
11 | NA | TRBJ1-4 | TRBV28 | once | TGTGCCAGCCAGGAAAATGAAAAACTGTTTTTT | CASQENEKLFF
13 | NA | TRBJ1-5 | TRBV6-5 | NA | TGTGCCAGCAGTTACAGAGACAATCAGCCCCAGCATTTT | CASSYRDNQPQHF
16 | TRBD1 | TRBJ1-6 | TRBV19 | once | TGTGCCAGTAGTGCCACCGGGACAGGGGATAATTCACCCCTCCACTTT | CASSATGTGDNSPLHF
14 | NA | TRBJ1-4 | TRBV13 | NA | TGTGCCAGCAGCGGCAGGGAGGTCGGCGAAAAACTGTTTTTT | CASSGREVGEKLFF
14 | NA | TRBJ2-3 | TRBV5-6 | NA | TGTGCCAGCAGCTTGTCTCGGGGCACAGATACGCAGTATTTT | CASSLSRGTDTQYF
14 | TRBD1 | TRBJ1-2 | TRBV5-6 | once | TGTGCCAGCAGCTTTAACAGGGGGTCAGGTGGCTACACCTTC | CASSFNRGSGGYTF
14 | NA | TRBJ1-5 | TRBV6-4 | NA | TGTGCCAGCAGTGAATGGGGGGGGAATCAGCCCCAGCATTTT | CASSEWGGNQPQHF
13 | NA | TRBJ1-2 | TRBV4-2 | NA | TGTGCCAGCAGCCAAGACAGGGGTTTTGGCTACACCTTC | CASSQDRGFGYTF
15 | NA | TRBJ1-5 | TRBV6-5 | once | TGTGCCAGCAGCCCCGTCGGGGTAAGGCATCAGCCCCAGCATTTT | CASSPVGVRHQPQHF
14 | TRBD1 | TRBJ1-4 | TRBV5-6 | NA | TGTGCCAGCAGCTCGGGACAGGGCGGAGAAAAACTGTTTTTT | CASSSGQGGEKLFF
17 | TRBD2 | TRBJ2-1 | TRBV10-3 | NA | TGTGCCATCAGTGAGTCGGGGACGGGGGGGCAATACAATGAGCAGTTCTTC | CAISESGTGGQYNEQFF
20 | TRBD1 | TRBJ2-4 | TRBV5-1 | once | TGCGCCTGCAGCCCCCAGGTCCGGGGGTTTCCGGGACAGGAGAAAAACATTCAGTACTTC | CACSPQVRGFPGQEKNIQYF
13 | NA | TRBJ1-2 | TRBV3-1/TRBV3-2 | NA | TGTGCCAGCAGCCAAGAGGCAAGCTATGGCTACACCTTC | CASSQEASYGYTF
15 | TRBD1 | TRBJ1-6 | TRBV6-5 | NA | TGTGCCAGCAGTTACGGAGACAGGGATATTTCACCCCTCCACTTT | CASSYGDRDISPLHF
11 | NA | TRBJ1-1 | TRBV20-1 | NA | TGCAGTGCGAGGGTGGTAACTGAAGCTTTCTTT | CSARVVTEAFF
16 | TRBD1 | TRBJ1-1 | TRBV3-1/TRBV3-2 | NA | TGTGCCAGCAGCCAATGGGACAGGGGCGCGGGGACTGAAGCTTTCTTT | CASSQWDRGAGTEAFF